This T cell receptor (beta chain) was profiled in a study of T cells in women clearing cervical HPV infection. Notes on the study in general: CIN3+ cases had significantly higher TCR richness than controls; evenness did not differ.

Profiled with immunoSEQ multiplex PCR; TCRdb holds only in-frame clones, not every one. The data show under 35,000 clones, and the top ten clones hold 3% to 4%. The CDR3 spans 15 residues. With 6 bases clipped from V and 5 bases from J, the junction kept 9 bases outside the gene matches. As for this clone: The antigen is not known. Read data end 3 residues before the CDR3 end; the end is taken from the germline J gene.

This sequence originates from a woman aged 18 to 75 with a cervical HPV16 infection that either progressed to CIN3+ or cleared (not recorded which). Input material: blood buffy coat. The chain carries TRBV12-3 or TRBV12-4 and TRBJ2-3, with 9 nucleotides matching TRBD2. CDR3 protein: CASSPVAGGLDTQYF. The part of the CDR3 DNA that was read is TGTGCCAGCAGCCCAGTCGCGGGAGGGTTAGATACG.